Presented here are 24 T cell receptor beta chains from one specimen sequenced in a study of blood T cell repertoires in COVID-19. Sequencing was performed with immunoSEQ multiplex PCR; in TCRdb, only in-frame clones are kept and a portion is missing. The data show approximately 300,000 clones, roughly nine tenths seen once. The sample comprised PBMCs or T cells enriched from blood (not recorded which). All receptors derive from a man aged 60-69 years who had recovered from COVID-19.

Notes on this clone: A junction end diverges from the germline sequence, so it may reflect a read error. The rearrangement joins TRBV4-1 to TRBJ2-4, with 9 bases fitting TRBD2. This CDR3 has 13 amino acids. Germline CDR1 MGHRA, CDR2 YSYEKL. For the CDR3, the DNA is TGCGCCAGCAGCCAAAAGCGGGGGGATGATCAGGACTTC. This gives the protein CASSQKRGDDQDF.

The chain couples TRBV5-1 to TRBJ2-7; unclear D gene. The CDR3 consists of 13 residues. V was trimmed by 7 bases and J by 4 bases, leaving 15 bases between them. Germline V CDR1 and CDR2: SGHRS, YFSETQ. The CDR3 DNA reads TGCGCCAGCCGATTACCCGGAGCGTACGAGCAGTACTTC. It codes for CASRLPGAYEQYF.

As for this clone: Other DNA sequences in the same sample also yield this CDR3. This chain joins TRBV12-3 or TRBV12-4 and TRBJ1-1; 7 bases fit TRBD1. Unmatched junction bases numbered 1, after V lost 5 bases and J lost 1 base. The CDR3 has 13 residues. The CDR3 sequence is CASSRTGNTEAFF. The CDR3 DNA sequence: TGTGCCAGCAGTCGGACAGGGAACACTGAAGCTTTCTTT.

The chain recombines TRBV7-3 with TRBJ1-1, with D possibly being TRBD1 (5 bases). Trimming removed 4 bases from V and 4 bases from J, with 10 bases in between. This CDR3 is built from 13 residues. Per the germline V gene, CDR1 is SGHTA and CDR2 is FQGTGA. CDR3 nucleotides: TGTGCCAGCAGCTGGCAGGGTGGCACTGAAGCTTTCTTT. This encodes CASSWQGGTEAFF.

This clone was detected once. The chain employs TRBV15 and TRBJ2-7; D is uncertain. The V gene's germline CDR1 is LNHNV and CDR2 YYDKDF (reference sequence). This CDR3 is built from 13 residues. Trimming cost V 0 bases and J 2 bases, with 5 bases left between them. The DNA of the CDR3 is TGTGCCACCAGCAGAGATGGGCCCTACGAGCAGTACTTC. Residues: CATSRDGPYEQYF.

In this sample, this clone turned up a few times. The chain uses TRBV7-9 and TRBJ2-1; D is possibly TRBD2 (5 bases). This CDR3 spans 13 amino acids. Trimming left V 0 bases short and J 6 bases short, with 6 bases between. Germline assignment: CDR1 SEHNR and CDR2 FQNEAQ (reference sequence). The CDR3 nucleotides are TGTGCCAGCAGCTTAGCCGGGGTCAATGAGCAGTTCTTC. This encodes CASSLAGVNEQFF.

The chain uses TRBV27 and TRBJ1-5; 9 positions match TRBD1. Losses at the gene ends were 3 bases for V and 4 bases for J; bases not matched to a gene: 7. The CDR3 runs 16 residues. Germline assignment: CDR1 MNHEY and CDR2 SMNVEV (reference sequence). The CDR3 region is CASSFSGQGLNQPQHF. The CDR3 DNA sequence: TGTGCCAGCAGTTTTTCGGGACAGGGTTTGAATCAGCCCCAGCATTTT.

This clone occurred once. The chain employs TRBV9 and TRBJ2-2; TRBD2 agrees at 10 bases. This CDR3 has 16 residues. After removal of 0 bases from V and 4 bases from J, the junction contained 3 bases not matched to a gene. Per the germline V gene, CDR1 is SGDLS and CDR2 is YYNGEE. CDR3 nucleotide sequence: TGTGCCAGCAGCGTAGTTAGCGGGGGGACCACCGGGGAGCTGTTTTTT. Protein sequence: CASSVVSGGTTGELFF.

The V and J genes are TRBV7-5 and TRBJ1-6; the table's D gene call, TRBD1, was not cross checked with the DNA. TRBV7-5 has pseudogene status. CDR3 length equals 16 residues. The CDR3 bases are TGTGCCAGAAGCCGGGCCCGGGACACTGATAATTCACCCCTCCACTTT. Its protein is CARSRARDTDNSPLHF.

This clone was detected once. V is TRBV6-2 or TRBV6-3 and J is TRBJ2-3, with TRBD2 matching 10 bases. V dropped 3 bases and J dropped 1; count of bases not matched to a gene: 4. This CDR3 contains 16 residues. Germline CDR1 and CDR2: MNHEY and SVGEGT. CDR3 nucleotides: TGTGCCAGCAGTTATGGGACTAGCGTGCGCACAGATACGCAGTATTTT. Protein sequence: CASSYGTSVRTDTQYF.

The V gene is TRBV4-3, the J gene TRBJ2-1, with 9 bases matching TRBD1. Germline lookup yields CDR1 LGHNA and CDR2 YSLEER. Trimming at V came to 3 bases and at J to 6 bases, leaving 9 bases not matched to a gene. The CDR3 length is 16 residues. The CDR3 DNA follows: TGCGCCAGCAGCCATTCTACAGGGGGCTGGGGCAATGAGCAGTTCTTC. This encodes CASSHSTGGWGNEQFF.

The V gene is TRBV4-1, the J gene TRBJ2-5; 13 positions agree with TRBD2. There are 16 residues in the CDR3. Germline V gives CDR1 MGHRA, CDR2 YSYEKL. J lost 5 bases, V lost 4 bases, and 7 bases had no gene match. DNA of the CDR3: TGCGCCAGCAGCCTCGGACTAGCGGGAGTATACGAGACCCAGTACTTC. Its protein is CASSLGLAGVYETQYF.

In the case of this clone: One end of the junction does not line up with germline, which may come from a read error. The J gene is TRBJ1-2, the V gene TRBV30; 10 bases map to TRBD1. The CDR3 has 16 residues. Germline V lookup: CDR1 GTSNPN, CDR2 SVGIG (reference sequence). As DNA, the CDR3 is TGTGCTTGGAGGGAGAAGACAGGGGGCTTTGGATATGGCTACACCTTC. Translated: CAWREKTGGFGYGYTF.

CDR3 coding DNA: TGTGCCAGCAGCTTGGCCGTTCTAGCGGGAGGGGCCACCGGGGAGCTGTTTTTT. It is translated as CASSLAVLAGGATGELFF. J is TRBJ2-2 and V is TRBV5-8; TRBD2 matches 12 bases. CDR1 and CDR2 (germline): SGHTS, YDEGEE. Trimming took 0 bases from V and 4 from J; bases not matched to a gene: 7. CDR3 length equals 18 residues.

J is TRBJ1-6 and V is TRBV5-1, with TRBD1 matching over 7 bases. Germline lookup yields CDR1 SGHRS and CDR2 YFSETQ. This CDR3 contains 17 residues. J gave up 2 bases and V 1 base, and 6 bases lay outside the gene matches. The CDR3 loop reads CASSLFGTDTYNSPLHF. The CDR3 DNA sequence: TGCGCCAGCAGCTTGTTCGGGACAGACACCTATAATTCACCCCTCCACTTT. The full variable domain, rest sourced from reference TRBV5-1 and TRBJ1-6, is KAGVTQTPRYLIKTRGQQVTLSCSPISGHRSVSWYQQTPGQGLQFLFEYFSETQRNKGNFPGRFSGRQFSNSRSEMNVSTLELGDSALYLCASSLFGTDTYNSPLHFGNGTRLTVT.

CDR3 nucleotides: TGTGCCAGCAGCCGCTCTTGGGGCAATTCACCCCTCCACTTT. Its translation is CASSRSWGNSPLHF. This chain joins TRBV6-5 and TRBJ1-6; the D gene is possibly TRBD1 (5 bases). The CDR3 consists of 14 residues. V shed 6 bases and J shed 7 bases, with 13 bases lying between them. Germline V gene data show CDR1 as MNHEY and CDR2 as SVGAGI.

The chain uses TRBV6-2 or TRBV6-3 and TRBJ1-1; the match to TRBD1 covers 7 bases. The CDR3 is 16 residues long. After removal of 4 bases from V and 5 bases from J, the junction contained 13 bases not matched to a gene. Per germline, CDR1 MNHEY and CDR2 SVGEGT. The CDR3 here is CASSSRKGASYTEAFF. The CDR3 DNA reads as TGTGCCAGCAGTTCACGGAAGGGGGCGAGTTATACTGAAGCTTTCTTT.

This sequence joins TRBV6-5 and TRBJ1-1; TRBD1 matches 8 bases. Germline CDR1 reads MNHEY; CDR2 reads SVGAGI. Trimming cost V 7 bases and J 4 bases; bases outside gene matches: 8. The CDR3 totals 14 residues. The CDR3 nucleotides are TGTGCCAGCATAAGGACAGGGTCCCCCACTGAAGCTTTCTTT. Translated, it gives CASIRTGSPTEAFF.

This chain links TRBV19 with TRBJ1-2; unclear D gene. The CDR3 has 10 residues. Between the trimmed V and J ends, which lost 9 bases and 8 bases, there was a span of 10 bases. The germline gives CDR1 LNHDA, CDR2 SQIVND (reference sequence). The CDR3 sequence is CASRETGYTF. Here the CDR3 DNA reads TGTGCCAGCCGAGAAACCGGCTACACCTTC.

The CDR3 coding sequence is TGTGCCAGCACGGTAGGGACATCACAAGAGACCCAGTACTTC. It is translated as CASTVGTSQETQYF. The V and J genes are TRBV7-8 and TRBJ2-5; maybe TRBD1 (6 bases). The CDR3 covers 14 residues. Germline CDR1 reads SGHVS; CDR2 reads FQNEAQ. The V and J ends lost 7 bases and 2 bases respectively, with 14 bases between them.

The chain carries TRBV5-1 and TRBJ1-1; TRBD1 matches 7 bases. This CDR3 is built from 15 residues. Germline values: CDR1 SGHRS, CDR2 YFSETQ. The ends lost 4 bases at V and 5 bases at J; junction bases unmatched: 11. The CDR3 region is CASSETTGVGTEAFF. The CDR3, as DNA: TGCGCCAGCAGCGAAACAACAGGGGTGGGGACTGAAGCTTTCTTT.

For the CDR3, the DNA is TGTGCCAGCAGTTCCTACAGGGCGACAGGGCAGTTCTTC. Translation gives CASSSYRATGQFF. The chain couples TRBV27 to TRBJ2-1, with D possibly TRBD1 on 6 matching bases. Germline assignment: CDR1 MNHEY and CDR2 SMNVEV (reference sequence). The CDR3 loop spans 13 amino acids. Trimming pared 4 bases from V and 12 bases from J, leaving 16 bases between.

The chain has TRBV3-1 (or the pseudogene TRBV3-2) and TRBJ2-1, with 7 bases that match TRBD2. The germline gives CDR1 LGHDT, CDR2 YNNKEL (reference sequence). V trimming: 0 bases; J trimming: 4 bases; junction bases outside the gene matches: 3. The CDR3 length is 15 residues. Here the CDR3 reads CASSQEGGLYNEQFF. DNA of the CDR3: TGTGCCAGCAGCCAAGAGGGGGGGTTGTACAATGAGCAGTTCTTC.

Comments on this clone: This specimen includes other DNA sequences encoding the same CDR3. V and J are TRBV12-3 or TRBV12-4 and TRBJ1-1; the D gene is possibly TRBD1 (6 bases). The CDR3 contains 13 residues. The V and J ends lost 5 bases and 6 bases respectively, with 13 bases between them. The CDR3: CASSLTGTPEAFF. The CDR3, as DNA: TGTGCCAGCAGTCTCACCGGGACACCTGAAGCTTTCTTT.